This T cell receptor beta chain was found in a study of cytomegalovirus exposure and HLA in healthy donors. Study observations and caveats: It was 150 to 200 TCR beta chains that were listed as cytomegalovirus-associated. For cytomegalovirus status, the classifier reportedly gave diagnoses with high specificity and sensitivity.

This CDR3 has 17 amino acids. Per the germline V gene, CDR1 is SGHAT and CDR2 is FQNNGV. V dropped 5 bases and J dropped 0; count of bases not matched to a gene: 6. The study drew the donors from its roughly 120-subject validation cohort, separate from the 666-subject first cohort. Profiled with immunoSEQ multiplex PCR; TCRdb holds only in-frame clones, not every one. The sample carries around 160,000 clones, approximately 86% recorded once. As for this clone: The antigen is unknown.

The source material was PBMCs. This chain uses TRBV11-2 with TRBJ2-5, with 13 bases matching TRBD2. The receptor's source is a man younger than 45 in good health and CMV-seropositive. CDR3 nucleotide sequence: TGTGCCAGCAGCGTCGGGGGGACTAGCGGGGACCAAGAGACCCAGTACTTC. Amino acid sequence: CASSVGGTSGDQETQYF.